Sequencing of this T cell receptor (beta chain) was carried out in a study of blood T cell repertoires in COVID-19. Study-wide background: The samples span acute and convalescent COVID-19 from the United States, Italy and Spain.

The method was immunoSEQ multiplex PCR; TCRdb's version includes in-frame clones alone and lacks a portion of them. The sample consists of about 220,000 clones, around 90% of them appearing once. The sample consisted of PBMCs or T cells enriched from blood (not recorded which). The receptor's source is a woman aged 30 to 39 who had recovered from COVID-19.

The chain's CDR3 is CATSRDGAVNTEAFF. As DNA, the CDR3 is TGTGCCACCAGCAGAGACGGTGCGGTGAACACTGAAGCTTTCTTT. J is TRBJ1-1 and V is TRBV15, with D uncertain. Germline CDR1 is LNHNV and CDR2 is YYDKDF (reference sequence). Trimming left V 0 bases short and J 0 bases short, with 8 bases between. The CDR3 sequence is 15 residues long.